This is a list of T cell receptor beta chains from one sample in a study of Ad26.COV2.S vaccination and SARS-CoV-2 variants. TCRdb keeps only in-frame clones here, not all; method: immunoSEQ multiplex PCR. The sample contains 350,000 to 500,000 clones, nearly 90% of which appear only once. The source was peripheral blood, collected in a trial of Ad26.COV2.S vaccine versus placebo. The origin of the receptors is a person aged 18-65 years who received the Ad26.COV2.S COVID-19 vaccine or a placebo. Each CDR3 is given with its conserved first and last residue. The D gene is left open where the match is weak. Some rows mark clone size as missing; the rest say once, few, many or name a class of expanded clone.

J gene	V gene	D gene	clone size	CDR3 protein
TRBJ1-4	TRBV6-5	TRBD1	.	CASSTTGGDEKLFF
TRBJ1-2	TRBV15	.	once	CATSRGVGYGYTF
TRBJ2-1	TRBV4-3	.	.	CASSQDWGEYNEQFF
TRBJ2-5	TRBV4-1	.	.	CASSQEAASETQYF
TRBJ2-1	TRBV6-6	.	.	CASRAPGGENEQFF
TRBJ2-1	TRBV18	.	.	CASSPTAYEFNEQFF
TRBJ2-7	TRBV6-6	.	.	CASSYRGESYEQYF
TRBJ1-4	TRBV4-3	.	.	CASSQDTAYNNEKLFF
TRBJ2-7	TRBV7-2	.	.	CASSPQRASYEQYF
TRBJ2-6	TRBV7-9	.	.	CASSPYRVSGANVLTF
TRBJ2-4	TRBV4-1	TRBD2	once	CASSQAVLAGVAKNIQYF
TRBJ2-1	TRBV11-3	TRBD1	.	CASSPRDRSSNEQFF
TRBJ2-7	TRBV2	.	.	CASSELGLAYEQYF
TRBJ2-1	TRBV2	TRBD2	.	CASSDIREAYNEQFF
TRBJ2-5	TRBV6-2/TRBV6-3	.	.	CASSYNRDQETQYF
TRBJ2-2	TRBV2	.	.	CASSAQRWPGELFF
TRBJ2-7	TRBV9	TRBD1	.	CASSKTGASSYEQYF
TRBJ2-5	TRBV18	.	.	CASSPGSYQETQYF
TRBJ1-5	TRBV11-2	.	.	CASSDRPRRRGNQPQHF
TRBJ1-4	TRBV24-1	.	.	CATSRGEKLFF
TRBJ2-3	TRBV6-5	TRBD2	.	CASSYGGSWGLGQYF
TRBJ2-3	TRBV9	.	.	CASSVGLTSTDTQYF
TRBJ2-2	TRBV6-5	.	once	CATVGPDTGELFF
TRBJ1-2	TRBV7-2	TRBD1	.	CASTLDRGAGYTF
TRBJ1-4	TRBV28	TRBD1	.	CASRLPGGANEKLFF
TRBJ2-1	TRBV7-3	.	.	CASSPRDGTHEQFF
TRBJ1-2	TRBV5-1	.	.	CASSLGVQGHNYGYTF
TRBJ1-2	TRBV11-2	TRBD1	.	CASSTYRGGGYGYTF
TRBJ1-2	TRBV5-6	TRBD1	few	CASSFSWSWGRGNGYTF
TRBJ1-2	TRBV24-1	.	.	CATSDLRFGYTF
TRBJ1-1	TRBV6-2/TRBV6-3	.	.	CASSYTGLAEAFF
TRBJ2-3	TRBV10-1	TRBD2	.	CAVKAGGRGYADTQYF
TRBJ2-2	TRBV27	TRBD2	.	CASRTSSNTGELFF
TRBJ2-1	TRBV5-1	.	.	CASSLVSGVYNEQFF
TRBJ1-1	TRBV5-1	TRBD1	.	CASSPRQGWDTEAFF
TRBJ2-6	TRBV4-3	TRBD1	.	CASSVRTGSSSGANVLTF
TRBJ1-6	TRBV4-2	.	.	CASSQVSQGSSPLHF
TRBJ2-1	TRBV25-1	TRBD2	.	CASSVKLARSYNEQFF
TRBJ2-5	TRBV24-1	.	.	CATSDRRSGGETQYF
TRBJ1-1	TRBV4-2	.	few	CASSQQGYGNTEAFF
TRBJ1-2	TRBV30	.	.	CAWRRTGYTF
TRBJ2-4	TRBV19	.	.	CASSIVSGTGIQYF
TRBJ2-5	TRBV5-1	.	.	CASSLGQETQYF
TRBJ1-2	TRBV6-5	TRBD1	.	CASTLVTGGFEGYTF
TRBJ2-3	TRBV7-2	.	.	CASSSDASTDTQYF